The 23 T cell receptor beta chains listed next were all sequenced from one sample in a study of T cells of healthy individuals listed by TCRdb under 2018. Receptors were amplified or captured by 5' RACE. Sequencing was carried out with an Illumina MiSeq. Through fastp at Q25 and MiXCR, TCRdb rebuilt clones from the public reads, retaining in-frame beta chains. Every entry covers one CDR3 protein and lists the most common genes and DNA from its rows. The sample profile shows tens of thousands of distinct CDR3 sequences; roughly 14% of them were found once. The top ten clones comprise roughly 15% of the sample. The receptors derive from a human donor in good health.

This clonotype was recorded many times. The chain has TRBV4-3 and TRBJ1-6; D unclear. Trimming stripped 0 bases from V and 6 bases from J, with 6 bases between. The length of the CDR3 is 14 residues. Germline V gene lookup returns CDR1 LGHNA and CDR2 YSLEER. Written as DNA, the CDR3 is TGCGCCAGCAGCCAAGATCCGGCTAATTCACCCCTCCACTTT. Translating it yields CASSQDPANSPLHF.

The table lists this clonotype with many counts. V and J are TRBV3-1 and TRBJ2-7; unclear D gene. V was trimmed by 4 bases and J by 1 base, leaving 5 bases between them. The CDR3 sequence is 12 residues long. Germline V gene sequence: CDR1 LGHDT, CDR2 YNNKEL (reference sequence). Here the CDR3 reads CASSPPSYEQYF. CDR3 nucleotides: TGTGCCAGCAGCCCACCTTCCTACGAGCAGTACTTC.

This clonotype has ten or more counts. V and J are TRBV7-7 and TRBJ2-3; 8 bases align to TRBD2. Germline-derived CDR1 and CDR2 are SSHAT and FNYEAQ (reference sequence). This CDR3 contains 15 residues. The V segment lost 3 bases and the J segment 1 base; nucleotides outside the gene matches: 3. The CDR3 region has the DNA TGTGCCAGCAGCTTGGGCGGGGGGCGCACAGATACGCAGTATTTT. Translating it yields CASSLGGGRTDTQYF.

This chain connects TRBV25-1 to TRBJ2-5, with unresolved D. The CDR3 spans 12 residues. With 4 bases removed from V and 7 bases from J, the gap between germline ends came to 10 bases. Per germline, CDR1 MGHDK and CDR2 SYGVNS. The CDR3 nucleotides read TGTGCCAGCAGTGCCCCAACGGGGACCCAGTACTTC. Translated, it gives CASSAPTGTQYF.

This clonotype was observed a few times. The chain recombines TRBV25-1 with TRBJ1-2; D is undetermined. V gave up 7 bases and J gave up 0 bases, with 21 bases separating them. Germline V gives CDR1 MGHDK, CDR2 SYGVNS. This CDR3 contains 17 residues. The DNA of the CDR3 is TGTGCCAGCACCTCCCGGCGAGGTCGGGAAGCTAACTATGGCTACACCTTC. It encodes CASTSRRGREANYGYTF.

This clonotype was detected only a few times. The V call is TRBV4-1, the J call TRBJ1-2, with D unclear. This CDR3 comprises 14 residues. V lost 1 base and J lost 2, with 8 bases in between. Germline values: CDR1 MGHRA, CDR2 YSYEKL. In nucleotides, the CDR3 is TGCGCCAGCAGCCAAGTAGCGGCCAACTATGGCTACACCTTC. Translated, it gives CASSQVAANYGYTF.

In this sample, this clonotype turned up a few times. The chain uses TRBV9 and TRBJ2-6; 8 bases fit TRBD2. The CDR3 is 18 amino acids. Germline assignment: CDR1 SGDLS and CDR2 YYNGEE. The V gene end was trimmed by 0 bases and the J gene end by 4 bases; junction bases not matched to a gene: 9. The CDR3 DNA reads TGTGCCAGCAGCGTAGCTACGGGGGGGATTCTGGGGGCCAACGTCCTGACTTTC. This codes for CASSVATGGILGANVLTF.

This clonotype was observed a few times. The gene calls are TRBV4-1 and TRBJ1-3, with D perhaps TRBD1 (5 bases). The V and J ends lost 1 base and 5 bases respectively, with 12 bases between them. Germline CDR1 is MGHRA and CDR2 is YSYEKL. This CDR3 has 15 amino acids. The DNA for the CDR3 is TGCGCCAGCAGCCAAGGGGACGGCGACCGAAACACCATATATTTT. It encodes CASSQGDGDRNTIYF.

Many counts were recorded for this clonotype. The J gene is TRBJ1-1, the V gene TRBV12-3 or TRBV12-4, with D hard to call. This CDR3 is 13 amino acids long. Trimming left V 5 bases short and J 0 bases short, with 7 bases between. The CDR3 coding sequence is TGTGCCAGCAGTCCATCAGTGAACACTGAAGCTTTCTTT. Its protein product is CASSPSVNTEAFF.

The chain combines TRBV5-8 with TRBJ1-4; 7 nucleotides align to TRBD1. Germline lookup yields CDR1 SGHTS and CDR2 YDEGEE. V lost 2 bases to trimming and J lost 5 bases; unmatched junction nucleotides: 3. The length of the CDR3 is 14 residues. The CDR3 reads CASSFWTGNEKLFF. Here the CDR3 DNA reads TGTGCCAGCAGCTTCTGGACAGGCAATGAAAAACTGTTTTTT.

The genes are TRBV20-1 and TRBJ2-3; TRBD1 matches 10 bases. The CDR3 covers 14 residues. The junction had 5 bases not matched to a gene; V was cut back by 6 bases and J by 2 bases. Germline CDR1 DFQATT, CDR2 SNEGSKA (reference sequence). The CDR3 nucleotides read TGCAGTGCGACCGGGACAGGGGTCACAGATACGCAGTATTTT. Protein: CSATGTGVTDTQYF.

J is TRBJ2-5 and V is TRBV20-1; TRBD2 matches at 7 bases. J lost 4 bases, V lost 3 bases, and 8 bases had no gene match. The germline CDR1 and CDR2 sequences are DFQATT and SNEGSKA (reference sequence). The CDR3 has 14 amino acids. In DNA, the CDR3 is TGCAGTGCTAGGGCTAGCTGGGAGGGAGAGACCCAGTACTTC. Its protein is CSARASWEGETQYF.

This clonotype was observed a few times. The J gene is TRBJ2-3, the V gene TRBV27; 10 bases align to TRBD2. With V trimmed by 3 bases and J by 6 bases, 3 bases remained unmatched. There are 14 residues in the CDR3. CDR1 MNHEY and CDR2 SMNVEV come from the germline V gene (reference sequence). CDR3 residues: CASSLRAGGDTQYF. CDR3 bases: TGTGCCAGCAGTTTGAGAGCGGGAGGGGATACGCAGTATTTT.

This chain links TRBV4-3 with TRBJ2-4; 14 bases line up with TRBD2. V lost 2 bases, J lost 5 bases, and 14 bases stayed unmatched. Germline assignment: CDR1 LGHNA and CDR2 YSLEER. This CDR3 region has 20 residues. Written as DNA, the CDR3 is TGCGCCAGCAGCCAATCAGGACTAGCGGGAGGTCTAGGACGCCAAAACATTCAGTACTTC. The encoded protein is CASSQSGLAGGLGRQNIQYF.

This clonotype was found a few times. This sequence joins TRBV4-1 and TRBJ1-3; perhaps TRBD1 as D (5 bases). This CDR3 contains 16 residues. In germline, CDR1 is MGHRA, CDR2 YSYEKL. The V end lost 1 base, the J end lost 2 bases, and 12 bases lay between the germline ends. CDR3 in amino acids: CASSQVGVGAGNTIYF. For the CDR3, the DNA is TGCGCCAGCAGCCAAGTCGGGGTGGGGGCTGGAAACACCATATATTTT.

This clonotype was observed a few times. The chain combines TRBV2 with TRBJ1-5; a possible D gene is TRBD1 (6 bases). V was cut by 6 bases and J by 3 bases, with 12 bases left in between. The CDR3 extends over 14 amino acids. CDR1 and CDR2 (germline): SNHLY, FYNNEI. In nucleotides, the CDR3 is TGTGCCAGCAGCGCAGGGGAGAACAATCAGCCCCAGCATTTT. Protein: CASSAGENNQPQHF.

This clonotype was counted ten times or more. Written as DNA, the CDR3 is TGCAGTGCTAGGGCGGGAGGAAGAGGTATCCAAGAGACCCAGTACTTC. It translates to CSARAGGRGIQETQYF. The chain combines TRBV20-1 with TRBJ2-5; 8 bases map to TRBD2. J was trimmed by 1 base and V by 3 bases; bases with no gene match: 10. The CDR3 contains 16 residues. CDR1 DFQATT and CDR2 SNEGSKA come from the germline V gene (reference sequence).

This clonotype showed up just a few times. The CDR3 sequence is CASSSGTSGRLTGELFF. The CDR3 DNA sequence: TGTGCCAGCAGCAGCGGTACTAGCGGGAGATTGACCGGGGAGCTGTTTTTT. The rearrangement joins TRBV7-8 to TRBJ2-2, with 11 bases fitting TRBD2. The germline gives CDR1 SGHVS, CDR2 FQNEAQ. CDR3 size: 17 residues. With V trimmed by 5 bases and J by 5 bases, 10 bases remained unmatched.

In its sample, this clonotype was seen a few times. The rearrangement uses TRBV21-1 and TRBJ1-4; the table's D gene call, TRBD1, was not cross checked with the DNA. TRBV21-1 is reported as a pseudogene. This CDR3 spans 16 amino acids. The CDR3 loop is CASSCGQGGTNEKLFF. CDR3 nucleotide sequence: TGTGCCAGCAGCTGCGGGCAGGGGGGAACTAATGAAAAACTGTTTTTT.

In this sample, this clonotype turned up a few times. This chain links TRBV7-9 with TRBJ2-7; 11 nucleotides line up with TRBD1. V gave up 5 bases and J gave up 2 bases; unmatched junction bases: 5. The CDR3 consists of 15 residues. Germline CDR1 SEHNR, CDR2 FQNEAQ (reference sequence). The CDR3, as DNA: TGTGCCAGCAGCGAAGGACAGGGGGCCACCTACGAGCAGTACTTC. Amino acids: CASSEGQGATYEQYF.

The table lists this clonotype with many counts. Here the CDR3 DNA reads TGCGCCAGCAGCCAAGGGGTTCCCCCCTACGAGCAGTACTTC. It is translated as CASSQGVPPYEQYF. This chain uses TRBV4-3 with TRBJ2-7; D remains ambiguous. CDR3 length: 14 amino acids. V lost 1 base, J lost 2 bases, and 9 bases lay in between. Per germline, CDR1 LGHNA and CDR2 YSLEER.

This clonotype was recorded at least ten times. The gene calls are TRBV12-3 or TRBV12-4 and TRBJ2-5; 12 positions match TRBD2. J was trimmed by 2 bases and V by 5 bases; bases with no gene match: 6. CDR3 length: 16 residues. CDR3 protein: CASSALAGGGQETQYF. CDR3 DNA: TGTGCCAGCAGTGCACTAGCGGGAGGCGGGCAAGAGACCCAGTACTTC.

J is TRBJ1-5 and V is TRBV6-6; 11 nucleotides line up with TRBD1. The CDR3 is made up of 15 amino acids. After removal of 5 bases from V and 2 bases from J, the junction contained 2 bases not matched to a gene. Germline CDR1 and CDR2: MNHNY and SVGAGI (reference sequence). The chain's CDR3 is CASSAGQGGNQPQHF. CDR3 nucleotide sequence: TGTGCCAGCAGTGCGGGACAGGGGGGCAATCAGCCCCAGCATTTT.